The present T cell receptor (beta chain) was sequenced within a study of T cells after yellow fever vaccination. Regarding the study as a whole: Clones that expanded after primary vaccination mostly reappeared after the booster (96% CD4, around 87% CD8).

There are a few counts of this clonotype. Its antigen is still unknown. The CDR3 is made up of 14 amino acids. The V end was cut by 0 bases, the J end by 6 bases, with 12 bases between. CDR1 and CDR2 (germline): DFQATT, SNEGSKA (reference sequence). UMIs and a universal primer site were added when TCR cDNA was made by 5'RACE template switching. TCRdb reanalysed the 5' RACE reads using MiXCR and keeps one entry per CDR3 protein. This sample has 550,000 to 750,000 distinct CDR3 sequences; about 14% occur once, and the top ten carry around 15%. The sequencing used PBMCs, collected on the day of the yellow fever booster vaccination. V gene TRBV20-1 combines with J gene TRBJ2-1; D gene ambiguous. The sequence was obtained from a man aged 30 to 39 who received the YFV17D yellow fever vaccine. Here the CDR3 DNA reads TGCAGTGCTAGAGAAGGGCCCAACGGCAATGAGCAGTTCTTC. It translates to CSAREGPNGNEQFF.